The rows below give T cell receptor beta chains drawn from one sample of a study of Ad26.COV2.S vaccination and SARS-CoV-2 variants. Sequencing used immunoSEQ multiplex PCR; TCRdb keeps in-frame clones, though not all of them. The sample holds around 300,000 clones, under 90% seen once. The sample in question was peripheral blood, obtained in a trial of Ad26.COV2.S vaccine versus placebo. The receptors originated from a person aged 18-60 years who received the Ad26.COV2.S COVID-19 vaccine or a placebo. The CDR3 runs from the conserved cysteine through the conserved F or W. The D gene is left open where the match is weak. The size of a clone is reported for some rows only, either as once, few or many, or as a class for expanded clones.

D gene,clone size,V gene,J gene,CDR3 DNA,CDR3 protein
-,few,TRBV19,TRBJ1-5,TGTGCCAGTAGTAAGGGGTCAGGTTATAGCAATCAGCCCCAGCATTTT,CASSKGSGYSNQPQHF
-,once,TRBV18,TRBJ1-1,TGTGCCAGCTCCCGACAGCCGTTGAACACTGAAGCTTTCTTT,CASSRQPLNTEAFF
TRBD2,-,TRBV9,TRBJ2-5,TGTGCCAGCAGCGTAGAGGGACTAGCTATGGAGACCCAGTACTTC,CASSVEGLAMETQYF
-,once,TRBV24-1,TRBJ1-5,TGTGCCACCAGTGACCCTCCTTACCCCGGAGGTGCCCAGCATTTT,CATSDPPYPGGAQHF
TRBD1,-,TRBV15,TRBJ1-1,TGTGCCACCAGTAGAGGGGGCATGAACACTGAAGCTTTCTTT,CATSRGGMNTEAFF
-,once,TRBV3-1/TRBV3-2,TRBJ2-1,TGTGCCAGCAGCGAAGGCGGGATGGACTACAATGAGCAGTTCTTC,CASSEGGMDYNEQFF
-,-,TRBV5-1,TRBJ2-3,TGCGCCAGCAGCTTGTCGGCGGCAGGGTCGGGGACAGATACGCAGTATTTT,CASSLSAAGSGTDTQYF
-,-,TRBV15,TRBJ1-2,TGTGCCACCAGCAGAGATCAAGGTCGGTCCTACACCTTC,CATSRDQGRSYTF
-,once,TRBV6-6,TRBJ1-2,TGTGCCACCCAGGAGGGAACCTATGGCTACACCTTC,CATQEGTYGYTF
-,-,TRBV9,TRBJ2-3,TGTGCCAGCAGCGTGGAGCCGGACAAGCAGTATTTT,CASSVEPDKQYF
-,-,TRBV19,TRBJ1-1,TGTGCCAGTAACCTGGCCAGAGGGACTGAAGCTTTCTTT,CASNLARGTEAFF
-,-,TRBV15,TRBJ1-2,TGTGCCACCAGCAGAGATTTCGGAGACTATGGCTACACCTTC,CATSRDFGDYGYTF
TRBD1,-,TRBV18,TRBJ1-1,TGTGCCAGCTCACCACTACCACCGCGGGACAGGGTTGCGACTGAAGCTTTCTTT,CASSPLPPRDRVATEAFF
-,few,TRBV7-2,TRBJ1-2,TGTGCCAGCAGCTATGAGTACTATGGCTACACCTTC,CASSYEYYGYTF
TRBD1,-,TRBV7-9,TRBJ1-1,TGTGCCAGCAGCTTGCGGACAGGCGCCATGGGGACTGAAGCTTTCTTT,CASSLRTGAMGTEAFF
TRBD2,-,TRBV4-3,TRBJ2-7,TGCGCCAGCAGCCAAGGACTAGCGACCTACGAGCAGTACTTC,CASSQGLATYEQYF
TRBD1,-,TRBV6-2/TRBV6-3,TRBJ1-1,TGTGCCAGCAGTTACGGACAGGGGGAGGAGGCTTTCTTT,CASSYGQGEEAFF
-,few,TRBV6-5,TRBJ1-2,TGTGCCAGCAGTTACATAACCGCCGGGCTCTATGGCTACACCTTC,CASSYITAGLYGYTF
-,-,TRBV9,TRBJ2-1,TGTGCCAGCAGCCTACCCCGGCGGTCTTTTTACAATGAGCAGTTCTTC,CASSLPRRSFYNEQFF
TRBD2,-,TRBV5-4,TRBJ2-5,TGTGCCAGCAGAGCGGAGGGACTAGCGGGTGTCCAGTACTTC,CASRAEGLAGVQYF
-,-,TRBV4-3,TRBJ2-5,TGCGCCAGCAGCCAAGAAGTCATACGCCAAGAGACCCAGTACTTC,CASSQEVIRQETQYF
TRBD1,-,TRBV28,TRBJ1-2,TGTGCCAGCAGTTTAGCAGGGGGCGCGGAGGGCTACACCTTC,CASSLAGGAEGYTF
-,-,TRBV19,TRBJ1-4,TGTGCCAGTCTTTGGCGAGGAGGCCCTCAGGAAAAACTGTTTTTT,CASLWRGGPQEKLFF
TRBD2,-,TRBV7-3,TRBJ2-1,TGTGCCAGCAGCTTATCTGGGACTAGCGGACTAATAGGTTCCTACAATGAGCAGTTCTTC,CASSLSGTSGLIGSYNEQFF
-,-,TRBV11-2,TRBJ1-1,TGTGCCAGCTTCGTCGGGGGGTCGGCGAACACTGAAGCTTTCTTT,CASFVGGSANTEAFF
-,once,TRBV7-9,TRBJ1-5,TGTGCCAGCAGCTTAAGGGGTAGTGAGCCCCAGCATTTT,CASSLRGSEPQHF